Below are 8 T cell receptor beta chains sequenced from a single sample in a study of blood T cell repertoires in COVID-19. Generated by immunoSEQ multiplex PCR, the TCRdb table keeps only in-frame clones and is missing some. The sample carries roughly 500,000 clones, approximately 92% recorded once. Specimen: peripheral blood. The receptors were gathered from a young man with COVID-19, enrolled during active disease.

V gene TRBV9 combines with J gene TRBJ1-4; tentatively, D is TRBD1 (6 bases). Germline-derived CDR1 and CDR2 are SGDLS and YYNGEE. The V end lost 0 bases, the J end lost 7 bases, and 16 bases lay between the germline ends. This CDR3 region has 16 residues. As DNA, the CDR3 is TGTGCCAGCAGCGTAGGGTCAGGGGCGTATAGTGAAAAACTGTTTTTT. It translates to CASSVGSGAYSEKLFF.

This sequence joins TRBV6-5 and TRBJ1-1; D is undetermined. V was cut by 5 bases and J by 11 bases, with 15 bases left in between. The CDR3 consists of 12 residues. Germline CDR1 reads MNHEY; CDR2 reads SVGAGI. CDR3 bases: TGTGCCAGCAGTCGTAGAGGGAGAAAGGCTTTCTTT. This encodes CASSRRGRKAFF.

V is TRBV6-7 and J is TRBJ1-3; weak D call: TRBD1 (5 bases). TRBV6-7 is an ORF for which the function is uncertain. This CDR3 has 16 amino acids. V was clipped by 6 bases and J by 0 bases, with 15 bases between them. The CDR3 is CASSQGGACSGNTIYF. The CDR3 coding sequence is TGTGCCAGCAGCCAGGGCGGGGCTTGCTCTGGAAACACCATATATTTT.

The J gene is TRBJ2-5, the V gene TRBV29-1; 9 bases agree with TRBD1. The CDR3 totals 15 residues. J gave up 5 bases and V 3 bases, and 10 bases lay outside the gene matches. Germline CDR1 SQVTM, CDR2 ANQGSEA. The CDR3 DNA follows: TGCAGCGTTGATGGGGACAGGGATTATAGGGAGACCCAGTACTTC. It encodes CSVDGDRDYRETQYF.

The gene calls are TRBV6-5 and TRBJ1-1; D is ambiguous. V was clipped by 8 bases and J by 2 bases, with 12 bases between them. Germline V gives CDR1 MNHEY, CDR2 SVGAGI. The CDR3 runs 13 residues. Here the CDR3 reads CASRETLNTEAFF. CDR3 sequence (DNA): TGTGCCAGCCGGGAAACTTTAAACACTGAAGCTTTCTTT.

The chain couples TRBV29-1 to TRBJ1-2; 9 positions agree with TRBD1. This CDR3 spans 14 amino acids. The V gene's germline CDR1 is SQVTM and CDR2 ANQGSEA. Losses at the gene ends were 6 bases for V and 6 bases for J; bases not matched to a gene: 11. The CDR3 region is CSVVIRDRADGYTF. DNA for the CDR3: TGCAGCGTCGTGATACGGGACAGGGCTGATGGCTACACCTTC.

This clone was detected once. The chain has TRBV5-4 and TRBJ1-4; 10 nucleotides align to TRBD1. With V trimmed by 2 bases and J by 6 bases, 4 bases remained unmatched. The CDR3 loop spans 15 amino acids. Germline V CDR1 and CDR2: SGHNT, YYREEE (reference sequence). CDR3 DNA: TGTGCCAGCAGCTTACGCGGGACAGGGGATGAAAAACTGTTTTTT. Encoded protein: CASSLRGTGDEKLFF.

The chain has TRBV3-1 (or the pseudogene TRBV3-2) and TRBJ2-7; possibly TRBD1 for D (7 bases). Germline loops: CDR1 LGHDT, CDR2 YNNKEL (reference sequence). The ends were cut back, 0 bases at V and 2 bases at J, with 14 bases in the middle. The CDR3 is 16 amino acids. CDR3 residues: CASSQEGRGTAYEQYF. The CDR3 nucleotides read TGTGCCAGCAGCCAAGAGGGCAGGGGGACTGCCTACGAGCAGTACTTC.